A single T cell receptor beta chain is shown here with its context. Using immunoSEQ multiplex PCR, the repertoire was profiled, and TCRdb retains in-frame clones only, with some absent. In the table there are 120,000 to 150,000 clones, roughly nine tenths of which are singletons. This entry belongs to a study of cytomegalovirus exposure and HLA in healthy donors. This receptor was identified in a young woman in good health and CMV-seropositive. Sequencing input: PBMCs.

CDR3 DNA: TGCGCCAGCAGCTTGGGTGGGAGAGCCAAAAACATTCAGTACTTC. Residues: CASSLGGRAKNIQYF. The V call is TRBV5-1, the J call TRBJ2-4, with D possibly being TRBD2 (5 bases). The CDR3 length is 15 residues. Deletions cut 0 bases from V and 0 bases from J, with 7 bases between. Germline V gene data show CDR1 as SGHRS and CDR2 as YFSETQ.